The following is a TCR beta chain sequence with its context. These data belong to a study of T cell changes during pregnancy in multiple sclerosis. Generated by immunoSEQ multiplex PCR, the TCRdb table keeps only in-frame clones and is missing some. The top ten hold around 1.4% of the sample, which has about 87,000 clones, roughly 93% seen once. V dropped 10 bases and J dropped 5; count of bases not matched to a gene: 6. Germline V lookup: CDR1 MDHEN, CDR2 SYDVKM. The CDR3 is 14 amino acids. The rearrangement links TRBV28 to TRBJ2-1; TRBD2 aligns across 12 bases. The TCR originated in a female donor in good health, enrolled as a control in a pregnancy study. The source material was peripheral blood, sampled in the third trimester of pregnancy. The CDR3 loop is CATRTSGNNNEQFF. Here the CDR3 DNA reads TGTGCCACCAGGACTAGCGGGAATAACAATGAGCAGTTCTTC. Together with reference TRBV28 and TRBJ2-1, the CDR3 gives the full variable domain: DVKVTQSSRYLVKRTGEKVFLECVQDMDHENMFWYRQDPGLGLRLIYFSYDVKMKEKGDIPEGYSVSREKKERFSLILESASTNQTSMYLCATRTSGNNNEQFFGPGTRLTVL.